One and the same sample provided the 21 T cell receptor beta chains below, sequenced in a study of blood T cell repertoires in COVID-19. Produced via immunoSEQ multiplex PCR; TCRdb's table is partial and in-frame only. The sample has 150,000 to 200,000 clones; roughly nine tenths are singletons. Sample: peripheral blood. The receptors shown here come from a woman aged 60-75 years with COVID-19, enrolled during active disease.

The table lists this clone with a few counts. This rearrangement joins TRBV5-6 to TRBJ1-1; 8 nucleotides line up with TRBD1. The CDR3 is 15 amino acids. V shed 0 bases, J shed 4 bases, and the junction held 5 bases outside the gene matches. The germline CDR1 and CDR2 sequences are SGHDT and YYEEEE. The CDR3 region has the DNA TGTGCCAGCAGCTTGGGGACAGGGTACGGCACTGAAGCTTTCTTT. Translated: CASSLGTGYGTEAFF. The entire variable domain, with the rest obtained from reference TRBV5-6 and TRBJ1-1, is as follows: DAGVTQSPTHLIKTRGQQVTLRCSPKSGHDTVSWYQQALGQGPQFIFQYYEEEERQRGNFPDRFSGHQFPNYSSELNVNALLLGDSALYLCASSLGTGYGTEAFFGQGTRLTVV.

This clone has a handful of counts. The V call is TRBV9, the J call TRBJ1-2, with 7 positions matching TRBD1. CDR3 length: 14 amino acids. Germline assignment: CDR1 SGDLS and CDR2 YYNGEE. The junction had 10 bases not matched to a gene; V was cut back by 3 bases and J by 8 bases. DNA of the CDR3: TGTGCCAGCAGCGCCTCGACAGGGTACGTCGGCTACACCTTC. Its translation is CASSASTGYVGYTF.

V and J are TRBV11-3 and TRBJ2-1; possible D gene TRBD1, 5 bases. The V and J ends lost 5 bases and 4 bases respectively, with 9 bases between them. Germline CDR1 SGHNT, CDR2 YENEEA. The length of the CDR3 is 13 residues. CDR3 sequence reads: CASSPTVYNEQFF. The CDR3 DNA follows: TGTGCCAGCAGCCCGACAGTATACAATGAGCAGTTCTTC.

CDR3 amino acids: CASSPRLPGKVSDSPLHF. DNA for the CDR3: TGTGCCAGCTCACCTCGTCTCCCGGGGAAGGTTTCGGATTCACCCCTCCACTTT. The J gene is TRBJ1-6, the V gene TRBV18, with D unresolved. The CDR3 totals 18 residues. V was shortened by 3 bases and J by 8 bases, with 23 bases between the two germline ends. CDR1 and CDR2 from the germline V gene are KGHSH and LQKENI.

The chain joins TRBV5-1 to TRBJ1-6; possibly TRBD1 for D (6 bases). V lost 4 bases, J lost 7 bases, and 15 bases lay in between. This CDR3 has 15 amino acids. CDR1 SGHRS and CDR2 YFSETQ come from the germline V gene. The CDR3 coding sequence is TGCGCCAGCAGCAGAGCACAGGGAGGGAATTCACCCCTCCACTTT. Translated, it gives CASSRAQGGNSPLHF.

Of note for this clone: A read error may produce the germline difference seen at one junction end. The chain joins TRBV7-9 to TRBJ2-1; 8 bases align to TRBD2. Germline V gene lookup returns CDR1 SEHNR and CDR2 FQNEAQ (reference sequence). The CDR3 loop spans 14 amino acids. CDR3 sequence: CASSLAGSGNEQFF. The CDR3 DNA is TGTGCCAGCAGCCTAGCGGGTTCAGGCAATGAGCAGTTCTTC.

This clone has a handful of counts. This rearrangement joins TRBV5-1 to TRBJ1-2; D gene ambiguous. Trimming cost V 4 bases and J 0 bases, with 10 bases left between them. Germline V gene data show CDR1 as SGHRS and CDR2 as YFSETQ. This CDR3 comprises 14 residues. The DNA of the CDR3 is TGCGCCAGCAGCCCCGCCGGGACTAACTATGGCTACACCTTC. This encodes CASSPAGTNYGYTF.

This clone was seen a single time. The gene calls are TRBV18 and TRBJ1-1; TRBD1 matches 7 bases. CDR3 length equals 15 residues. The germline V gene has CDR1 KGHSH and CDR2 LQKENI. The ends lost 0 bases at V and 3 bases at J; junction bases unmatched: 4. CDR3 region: CASSPPRGLDTEAFF. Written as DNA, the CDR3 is TGTGCCAGCTCACCACCGAGGGGGCTGGACACTGAAGCTTTCTTT.

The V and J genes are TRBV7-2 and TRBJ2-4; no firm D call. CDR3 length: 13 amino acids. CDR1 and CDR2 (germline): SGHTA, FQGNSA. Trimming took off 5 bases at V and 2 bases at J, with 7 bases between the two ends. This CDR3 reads CASSRGPKNIQYF. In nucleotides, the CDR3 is TGTGCCAGCAGCCGAGGTCCCAAAAACATTCAGTACTTC.

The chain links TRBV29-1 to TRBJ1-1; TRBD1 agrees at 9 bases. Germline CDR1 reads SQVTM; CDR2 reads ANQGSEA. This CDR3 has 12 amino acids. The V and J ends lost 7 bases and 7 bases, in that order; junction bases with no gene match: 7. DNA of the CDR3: TGCAGCGGGATACAGGGGGCAAATGAAGCTTTCTTT. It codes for CSGIQGANEAFF.

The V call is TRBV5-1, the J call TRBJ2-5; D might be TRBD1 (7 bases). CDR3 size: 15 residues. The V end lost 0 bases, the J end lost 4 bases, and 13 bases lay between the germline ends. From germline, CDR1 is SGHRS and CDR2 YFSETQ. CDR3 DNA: TGCGCCAGCAGCTTGGAGGGGGCGCGGGGAGAGACCCAGTACTTC. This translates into CASSLEGARGETQYF.

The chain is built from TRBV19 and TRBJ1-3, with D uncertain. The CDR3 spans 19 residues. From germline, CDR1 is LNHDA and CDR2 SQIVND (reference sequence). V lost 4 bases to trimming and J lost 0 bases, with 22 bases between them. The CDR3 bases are TGTGCCAGTAGTAACTCGATCTTCCTTGACGGGAGCTCTGGAAACACCATATATTTT. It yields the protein CASSNSIFLDGSSGNTIYF.

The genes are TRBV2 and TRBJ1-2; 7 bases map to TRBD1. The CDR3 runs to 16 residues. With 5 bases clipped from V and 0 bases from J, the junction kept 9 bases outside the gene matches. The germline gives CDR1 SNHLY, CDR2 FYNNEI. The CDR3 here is CASSLRLGQTNYGYTF. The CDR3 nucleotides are TGTGCCAGCAGTCTCCGATTGGGACAGACTAACTATGGCTACACCTTC.

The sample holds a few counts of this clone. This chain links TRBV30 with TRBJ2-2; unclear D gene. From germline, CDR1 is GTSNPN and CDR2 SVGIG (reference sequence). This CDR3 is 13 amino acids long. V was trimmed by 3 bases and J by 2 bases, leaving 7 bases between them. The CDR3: CAWSLLNTGELFF. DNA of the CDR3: TGTGCCTGGAGCCTTCTCAACACCGGGGAGCTGTTTTTT.

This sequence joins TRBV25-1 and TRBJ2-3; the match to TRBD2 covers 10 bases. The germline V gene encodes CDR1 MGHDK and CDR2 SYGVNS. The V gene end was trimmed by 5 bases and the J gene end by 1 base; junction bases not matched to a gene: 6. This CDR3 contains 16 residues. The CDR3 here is CASSNVAGGGTDTQYF. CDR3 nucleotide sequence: TGTGCCAGCAGTAACGTAGCGGGAGGTGGCACAGATACGCAGTATTTT.

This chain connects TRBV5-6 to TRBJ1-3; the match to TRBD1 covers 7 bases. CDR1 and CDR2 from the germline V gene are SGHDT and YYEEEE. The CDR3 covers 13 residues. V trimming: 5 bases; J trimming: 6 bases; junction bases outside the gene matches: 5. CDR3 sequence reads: CASRKTGSNTIYF. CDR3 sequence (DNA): TGTGCCAGCAGGAAGACAGGGTCAAACACCATATATTTT.

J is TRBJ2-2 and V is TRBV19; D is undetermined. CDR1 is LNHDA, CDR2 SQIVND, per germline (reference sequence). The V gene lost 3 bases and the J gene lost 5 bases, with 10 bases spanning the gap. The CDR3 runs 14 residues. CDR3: CASSIQRGTGELFF. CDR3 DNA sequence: TGTGCCAGTAGTATTCAGAGAGGAACCGGGGAGCTGTTTTTT.

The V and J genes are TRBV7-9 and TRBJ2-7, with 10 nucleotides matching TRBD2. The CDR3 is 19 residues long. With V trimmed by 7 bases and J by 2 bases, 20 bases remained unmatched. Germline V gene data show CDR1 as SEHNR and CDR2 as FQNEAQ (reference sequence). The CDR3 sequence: CASMQRRASGGPPTYEQYF. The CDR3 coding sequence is TGTGCCAGCATGCAACGCAGGGCTAGCGGGGGCCCTCCAACCTACGAGCAGTACTTC.

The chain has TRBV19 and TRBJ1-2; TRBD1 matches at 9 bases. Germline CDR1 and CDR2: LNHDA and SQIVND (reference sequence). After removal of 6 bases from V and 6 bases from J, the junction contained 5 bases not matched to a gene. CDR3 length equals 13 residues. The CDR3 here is CASSRGQGDGYTF. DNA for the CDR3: TGTGCCAGTAGCCGGGGACAGGGTGATGGCTACACCTTC.

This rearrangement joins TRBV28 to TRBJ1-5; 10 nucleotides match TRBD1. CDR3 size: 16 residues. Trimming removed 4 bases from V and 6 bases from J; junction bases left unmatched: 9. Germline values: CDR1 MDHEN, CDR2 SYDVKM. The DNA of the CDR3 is TGTGCCAGCAGTTCGCCTGGACAGGGGGGGGGTCAGCCCCAGCATTTT. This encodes CASSSPGQGGGQPQHF. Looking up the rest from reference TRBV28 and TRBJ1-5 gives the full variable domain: DVKVTQSSRYLVKRTGEKVFLECVQDMDHENMFWYRQDPGLGLRLIYFSYDVKMKEKGDIPEGYSVSREKKERFSLILESASTNQTSMYLCASSSPGQGGGQPQHFGDGTRLSIL.

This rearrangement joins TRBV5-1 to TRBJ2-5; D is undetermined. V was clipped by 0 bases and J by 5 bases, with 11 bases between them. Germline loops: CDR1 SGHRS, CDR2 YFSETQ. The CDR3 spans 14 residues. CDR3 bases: TGCGCCAGCAGCTTGGGAAGGATCGGGGAGACCCAGTACTTC. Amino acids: CASSLGRIGETQYF.